Each of the 19 T cell receptor beta chains below was sequenced from the same sample in a study of T-cell reconstitution after alpha-beta-depleted transplantation in children. Unique molecular identifiers featured in how the TCRbeta library was prepared. TCRdb passed the PCR reads through MiXCR, listing each CDR3 protein once. Among some 840,000 distinct CDR3 sequences listed, about 16% were seen once. Specimen: PBMCs, mostly from graft donor cells, collected 360 days after TCRalphabeta/CD19-depleted stem cell transplant. Every receptor here comes from a male patient younger than 18 who had a stem cell transplant for acute lymphoblastic leukemia, so the T cells may come from the graft donor.

The chain links TRBV9 to TRBJ2-3; possible D gene TRBD1, 6 bases. The CDR3 runs 13 residues. V was clipped by 5 bases and J by 4 bases, with 11 bases between them. Germline V gene data show CDR1 as SGDLS and CDR2 as YYNGEE. The CDR3 is CASRTQGSDTQYF. The CDR3 nucleotides are TGTGCCAGCAGGACTCAGGGGTCAGATACGCAGTATTTT.

This clonotype was seen only a few times. The chain carries TRBV2 and TRBJ2-1; D call uncertain. This CDR3 contains 9 residues. Trimming removed 10 bases from V and 10 bases from J, with 8 bases in between. Per germline, CDR1 SNHLY and CDR2 FYNNEI. The CDR3 DNA reads as TGTGCCACCGGGCGGGAGCAGTTCTTC. It is translated as CATGREQFF.

The chain employs TRBV7-7 and TRBJ2-2; no clear D. The CDR3 contains 14 residues. Germline CDR1 reads SSHAT; CDR2 reads FNYEAQ (reference sequence). Between the trimmed V and J ends, which lost 4 bases and 4 bases, there was a span of 10 bases. CDR3: CASSSLPATGELFF. The CDR3 DNA reads TGTGCCAGCAGCTCACTCCCAGCCACCGGGGAGCTGTTTTTT.

This clonotype occurred many times. The rearrangement links TRBV6-5 to TRBJ2-4; a weak D match, TRBD1 (5 bases). Germline CDR1 is MNHEY and CDR2 is SVGAGI. The V gene lost 5 bases and the J gene lost 0 bases, with 14 bases spanning the gap. The CDR3 is made up of 16 amino acids. The CDR3 sequence is CASSQRQSLAKNIQYF. CDR3 sequence (DNA): TGTGCCAGCAGTCAAAGACAGAGCTTAGCCAAAAACATTCAGTACTTC.

This clonotype has just a few counts. The gene calls are TRBV15 and TRBJ2-1; 7 bases are shared with TRBD2. The ends lost 8 bases at V and 3 bases at J; junction bases unmatched: 7. Germline V CDR1 and CDR2: LNHNV, YYDKDF (reference sequence). The CDR3 length is 14 residues. The CDR3 loop reads CATQAGVLYNEQFF. The CDR3 nucleotides read TGTGCCACCCAGGCGGGAGTCCTCTACAATGAGCAGTTCTTC.

The chain has TRBV6-5 and TRBJ2-3; 10 positions match TRBD2. Per germline, CDR1 MNHEY and CDR2 SVGAGI. The J segment lost 7 bases and the V segment lost 4 bases, leaving 5 bases of the junction unmatched. The CDR3 sequence is 14 residues long. CDR3 residues: CASSSDSGRHTQYF. CDR3 bases: TGTGCCAGCAGTTCAGATAGCGGGAGGCATACGCAGTATTTT.

This clonotype was recorded many times. The genes are TRBV10-3 and TRBJ2-3, with 7 positions matching TRBD2. The CDR3 is made up of 14 amino acids. The J segment lost 4 bases and the V segment lost 10 bases, leaving 11 bases of the junction unmatched. CDR1 ENHRY and CDR2 SYGVKD come from the germline V gene. CDR3 protein: CATQDLRESDTQYF. DNA of the CDR3: TGTGCCACCCAGGACCTGCGGGAGTCAGATACGCAGTATTTT.

There are a few counts of this clonotype. The chain recombines TRBV7-9 with TRBJ2-1, with D possibly being TRBD1 or TRBD2 (5 bases each). Germline V gene lookup returns CDR1 SEHNR and CDR2 FQNEAQ (reference sequence). V dropped 5 bases and J dropped 1 base, with 15 bases sitting between them. There are 16 residues in the CDR3. Here the CDR3 DNA reads TGTGCCAGCAGCCCCTCCCAGGGCGGGTCCTACAATGAGCAGTTCTTC. Protein product: CASSPSQGGSYNEQFF.

CDR3 loop: CASSFWGQPQHF. The CDR3 DNA reads TGTGCCAGCAGTTTTTGGGGCCAGCCCCAGCATTTT. The chain employs TRBV27 and TRBJ1-5; a possible D gene is TRBD1 (5 bases). The CDR3 extends over 12 amino acids. Germline CDR1 MNHEY, CDR2 SMNVEV (reference sequence). V was shortened by 3 bases and J by 7 bases, with 7 bases between the two germline ends.

This clonotype was counted only a few times. The CDR3 DNA reads as TGTGCCAGCTCACGGGTTAGCCTGCAAGAGACCCAGTACTTC. Its translation: CASSRVSLQETQYF. This chain links TRBV18 with TRBJ2-5, with no clear D. In germline, CDR1 is KGHSH, CDR2 LQKENI. The CDR3 has 14 amino acids. Trimming removed 4 bases at V and 2 bases at J, with 11 bases between.

This clonotype was recorded a few times. This rearrangement joins TRBV27 to TRBJ2-6; D remains unclear. This CDR3 has 13 amino acids. V lost 7 bases and J 0 bases, leaving 4 bases between the germline ends. Germline-derived CDR1 and CDR2 are MNHEY and SMNVEV (reference sequence). The CDR3 DNA reads TGTGCCAGCAAAGTCTCTGGGGCCAACGTCCTGACTTTC. Translation gives CASKVSGANVLTF.

In nucleotides, the CDR3 is TGTGCCATCAGTGAGTCTGGGAGTGGAAGCAATCAGCCCCAGCATTTT. It translates to CAISESGSGSNQPQHF. V and J are TRBV10-3 and TRBJ1-5; D remains unclear. The CDR3 runs to 16 residues. V dropped 0 bases and J dropped 1 base, with 10 bases sitting between them. CDR1 and CDR2 (germline): ENHRY, SYGVKD.

This clonotype was observed a few times. The gene calls are TRBV7-2 and TRBJ2-3; either TRBD1 or TRBD2 may supply D (5 bases each). Per the germline V gene, CDR1 is SGHTA and CDR2 is FQGNSA. Trimming took off 1 base at V and 4 bases at J, with 12 bases between the two ends. The CDR3 has 15 residues. As DNA, the CDR3 is TGTGCCAGCAGCTTAGTAGGGGCGAGGGCAGATACGCAGTATTTT. Protein sequence: CASSLVGARADTQYF.

This clonotype was observed at least ten times. The J gene is TRBJ2-7, the V gene TRBV12-3 or TRBV12-4, with D possibly being TRBD2 (5 bases). V gave up 5 bases and J gave up 1 base, with 9 bases separating them. This CDR3 contains 13 residues. For the CDR3, the DNA is TGTGCCAGCAGTGCGGGTAATTCCTACGAGCAGTACTTC. Encoded protein: CASSAGNSYEQYF.

The chain combines TRBV27 with TRBJ1-3; 7 nucleotides align to TRBD1. The germline V gene has CDR1 MNHEY and CDR2 SMNVEV (reference sequence). The CDR3 length is 15 residues. Germline trimming cut 5 bases from V and 0 bases from J; bases unmatched to any gene: 4. This CDR3 reads CASSGTASSGNTIYF. In DNA form, the CDR3 reads TGTGCCAGCAGTGGGACAGCTAGCTCTGGAAACACCATATATTTT.

This chain uses TRBV3-1 with TRBJ2-1, with 11 bases lining up with TRBD2. The CDR3 extends over 18 amino acids. CDR1 and CDR2 (germline): LGHDT, YNNKEL (reference sequence). V dropped 6 bases and J dropped 2; count of bases not matched to a gene: 12. CDR3 nucleotides: TGTGCCAGCAGTTTCCGCCTCGGACTAGCGGGCCCCTACAATGAGCAGTTCTTC. Amino acids: CASSFRLGLAGPYNEQFF.

This chain joins TRBV5-1 and TRBJ1-6; weak D call: TRBD1 (6 bases). Germline loops: CDR1 SGHRS, CDR2 YFSETQ. The germline V and J ends were trimmed by 5 bases and 9 bases, with 15 bases remaining between them. The CDR3 has 14 amino acids. As DNA, the CDR3 is TGCGCCAGCAGTCTACAGGGACTTCGTTCACCCCTCCACTTT. Translation: CASSLQGLRSPLHF.

This clonotype was recorded at least ten times. The chain uses TRBV12-3 or TRBV12-4 and TRBJ2-7; 7 bases map to TRBD2. This CDR3 comprises 15 residues. After removal of 1 base from V and 2 bases from J, the junction contained 5 bases not matched to a gene. The CDR3 sequence: CASSLGLAVTYEQYF. The CDR3 DNA reads as TGTGCCAGCAGTTTAGGGCTAGCGGTAACCTACGAGCAGTACTTC.

This clonotype was picked up many times. V is TRBV12-3 or TRBV12-4 and J is TRBJ2-1, with 7 bases aligning to TRBD1. There are 15 residues in the CDR3. The junction had 8 bases not matched to a gene; V was cut back by 5 bases and J by 4 bases. The CDR3 protein is CASSPGRGQYNEQFF. The CDR3 DNA reads as TGTGCCAGCAGTCCAGGAAGGGGGCAGTACAATGAGCAGTTCTTC.